The sequence of this TCR beta chain was determined in a study of blood T cells in healthy people across ages. Overall study findings and caveats: Changes seen in expanded clonotypes were possibly confounded by donor CMV status left unknown. Older individuals had lower TCR beta diversity per million T cells (the decline was roughly linear).

The second PCR ran about 6 to 11 cycles with a sample-barcoded 5' primer and J-beta primers. TCRdb passed the 5' RACE reads through MiXCR, listing each CDR3 protein once. Among some 1.5 million distinct CDR3 sequences listed, about 30% were seen once. On this clonotype: Its target is unknown. Just one base apart from a much larger clone, this may be a read error.

This receptor was obtained from a woman aged 30 to 39 in good health. Sequencing was performed on blood.

Here the CDR3 reads CSASDRAGPYNEQFF. DNA of the CDR3: TGCAGTGCTAGTGATAGAGCGGGTCCCTACAATGAGCAGTTCTTC. The chain is built from TRBV20-1 and TRBJ2-1, with D possibly TRBD2 on 6 matching bases. Trimming took off 3 bases at V and 2 bases at J, with 14 bases between the two ends. The CDR3 is 15 amino acids. Germline CDR1 is DFQATT and CDR2 is SNEGSKA (reference sequence).